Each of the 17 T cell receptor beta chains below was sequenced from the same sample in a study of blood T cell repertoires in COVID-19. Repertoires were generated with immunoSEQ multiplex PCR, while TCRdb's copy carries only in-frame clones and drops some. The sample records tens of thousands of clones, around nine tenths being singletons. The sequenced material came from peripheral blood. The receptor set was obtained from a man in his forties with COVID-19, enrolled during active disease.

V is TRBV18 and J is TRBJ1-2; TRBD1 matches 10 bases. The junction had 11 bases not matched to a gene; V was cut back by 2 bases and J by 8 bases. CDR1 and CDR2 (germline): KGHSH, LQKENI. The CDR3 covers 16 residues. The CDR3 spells CASSPNSPGTGDGYTF. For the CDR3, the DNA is TGTGCCAGCTCACCAAATTCTCCCGGGACAGGGGACGGCTACACCTTC.

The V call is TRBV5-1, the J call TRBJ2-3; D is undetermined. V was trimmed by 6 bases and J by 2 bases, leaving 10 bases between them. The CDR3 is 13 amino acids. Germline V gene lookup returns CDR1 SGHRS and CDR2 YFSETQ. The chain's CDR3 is CASNERVTDTQYF. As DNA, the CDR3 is TGCGCCAGCAATGAACGAGTCACAGATACGCAGTATTTT. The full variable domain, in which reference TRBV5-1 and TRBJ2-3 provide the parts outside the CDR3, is KAGVTQTPRYLIKTRGQQVTLSCSPISGHRSVSWYQQTPGQGLQFLFEYFSETQRNKGNFPGRFSGRQFSNSRSEMNVSTLELGDSALYLCASNERVTDTQYFGPGTRLTVL.

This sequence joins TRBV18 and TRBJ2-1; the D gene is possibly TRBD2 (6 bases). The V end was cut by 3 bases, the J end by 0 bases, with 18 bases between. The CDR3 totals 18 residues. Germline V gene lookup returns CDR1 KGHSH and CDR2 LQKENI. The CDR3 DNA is TGTGCCAGCTCACCGGAGGGCGGAAGGACCAGCTCCTACAATGAGCAGTTCTTC. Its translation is CASSPEGGRTSSYNEQFF.

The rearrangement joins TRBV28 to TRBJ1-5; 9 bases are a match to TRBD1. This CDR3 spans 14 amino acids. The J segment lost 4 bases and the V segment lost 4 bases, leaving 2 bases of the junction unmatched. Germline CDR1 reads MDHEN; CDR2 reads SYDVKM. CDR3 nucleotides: TGTGCCAGCAGTTGGACAGGGGTTAATCAGCCCCAGCATTTT. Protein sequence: CASSWTGVNQPQHF. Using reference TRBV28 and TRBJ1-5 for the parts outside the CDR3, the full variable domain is DVKVTQSSRYLVKRTGEKVFLECVQDMDHENMFWYRQDPGLGLRLIYFSYDVKMKEKGDIPEGYSVSREKKERFSLILESASTNQTSMYLCASSWTGVNQPQHFGDGTRLSIL.

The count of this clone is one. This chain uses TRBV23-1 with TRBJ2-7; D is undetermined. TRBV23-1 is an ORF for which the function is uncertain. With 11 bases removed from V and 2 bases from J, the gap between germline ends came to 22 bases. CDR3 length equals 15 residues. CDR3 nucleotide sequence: TGCGCCTCCCTTTGGAGAGCTTCCACCCCCTACGAGCAGTACTTC. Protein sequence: CASLWRASTPYEQYF.

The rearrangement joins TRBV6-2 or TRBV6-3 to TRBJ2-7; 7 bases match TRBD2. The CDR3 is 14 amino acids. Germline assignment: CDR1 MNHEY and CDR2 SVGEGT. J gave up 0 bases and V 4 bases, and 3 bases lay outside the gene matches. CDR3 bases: TGTGCCAGCAGTTCTGGCGGGAGCTCCTACGAGCAGTACTTC. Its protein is CASSSGGSSYEQYF.

In DNA, the CDR3 is TGTGCCACATACTTGGAGCCAAAGAACATTCAGTACTTC. Translated: CATYLEPKNIQYF. J is TRBJ2-4 and V is TRBV6-5; D is uncertain. V dropped 10 bases and J dropped 7 bases, with 17 bases sitting between them. CDR1 and CDR2 (germline): MNHEY, SVGAGI. This CDR3 region has 13 residues.

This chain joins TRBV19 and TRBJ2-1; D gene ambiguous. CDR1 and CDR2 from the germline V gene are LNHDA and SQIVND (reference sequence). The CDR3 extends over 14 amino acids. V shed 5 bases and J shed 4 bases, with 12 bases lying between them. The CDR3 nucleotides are TGTGCCAGTAGTCAGGATGTAGTATACAATGAGCAGTTCTTC. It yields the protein CASSQDVVYNEQFF. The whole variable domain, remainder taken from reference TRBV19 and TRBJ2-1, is DGGITQSPKYLFRKEGQNVTLSCEQNLNHDAMYWYRQDPGQGLRLIYYSQIVNDFQKGDIAEGYSVSREKKESFPLTVTSAQKNPTAFYLCASSQDVVYNEQFFGPGTRLTVL.

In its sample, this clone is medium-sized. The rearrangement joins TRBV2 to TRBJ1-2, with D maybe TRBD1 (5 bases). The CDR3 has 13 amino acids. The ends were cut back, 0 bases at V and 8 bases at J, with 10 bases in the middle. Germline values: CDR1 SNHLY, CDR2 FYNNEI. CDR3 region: CASSEALRAGYTF. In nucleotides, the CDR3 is TGTGCCAGCAGTGAAGCGCTCAGGGCCGGCTACACCTTC.

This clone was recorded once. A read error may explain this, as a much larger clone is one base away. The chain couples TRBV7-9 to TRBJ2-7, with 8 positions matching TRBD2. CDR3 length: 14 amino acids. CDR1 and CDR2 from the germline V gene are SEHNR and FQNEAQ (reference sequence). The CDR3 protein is CANSLDTSGYEQYF. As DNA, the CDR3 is TGTGCCAACAGCTTAGATACTAGCGGCTACGAGCAGTACTTC.

The CDR3 spells CASSSYRGLAYEQYF. CDR3 coding DNA: TGTGCCAGCAGCTCGTACAGGGGTCTTGCCTACGAGCAGTACTTC. The genes are TRBV11-2 and TRBJ2-7; 7 bases are shared with TRBD1. CDR3 length: 15 residues. Germline-derived CDR1 and CDR2 are SGHAT and FQNNGV. Losses at the gene ends were 4 bases for V and 2 bases for J; bases not matched to a gene: 8.

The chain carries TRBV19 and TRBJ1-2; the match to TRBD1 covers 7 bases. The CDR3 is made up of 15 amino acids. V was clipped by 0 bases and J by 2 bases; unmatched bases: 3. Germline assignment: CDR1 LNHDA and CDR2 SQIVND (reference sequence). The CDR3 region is CASSIDKQGNYGYTF. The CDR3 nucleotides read TGTGCCAGTAGTATAGATAAACAGGGGAACTATGGCTACACCTTC. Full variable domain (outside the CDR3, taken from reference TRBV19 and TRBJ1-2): DGGITQSPKYLFRKEGQNVTLSCEQNLNHDAMYWYRQDPGQGLRLIYYSQIVNDFQKGDIAEGYSVSREKKESFPLTVTSAQKNPTAFYLCASSIDKQGNYGYTFGSGTRLTVV.

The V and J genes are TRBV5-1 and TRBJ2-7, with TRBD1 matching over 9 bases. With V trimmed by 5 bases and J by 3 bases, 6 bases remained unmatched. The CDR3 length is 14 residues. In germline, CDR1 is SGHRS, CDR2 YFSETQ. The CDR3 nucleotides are TGCGCCAGCAGAACCGGGACAGGGTACTACGAGCAGTACTTC. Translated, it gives CASRTGTGYYEQYF.

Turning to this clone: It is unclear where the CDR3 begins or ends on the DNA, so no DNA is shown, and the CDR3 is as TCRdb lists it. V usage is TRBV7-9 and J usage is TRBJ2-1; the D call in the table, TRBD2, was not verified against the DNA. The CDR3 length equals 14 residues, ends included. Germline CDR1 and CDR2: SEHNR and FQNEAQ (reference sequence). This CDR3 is CASTSGSMGNEQFF.

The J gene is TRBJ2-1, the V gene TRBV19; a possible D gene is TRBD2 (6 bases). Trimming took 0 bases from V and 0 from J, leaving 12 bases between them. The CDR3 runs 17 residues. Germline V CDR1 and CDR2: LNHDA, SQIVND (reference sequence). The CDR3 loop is CASSIDRGLSSYNEQFF. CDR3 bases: TGTGCCAGTAGTATAGATAGGGGACTTAGCTCCTACAATGAGCAGTTCTTC. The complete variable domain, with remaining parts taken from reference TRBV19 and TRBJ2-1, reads DGGITQSPKYLFRKEGQNVTLSCEQNLNHDAMYWYRQDPGQGLRLIYYSQIVNDFQKGDIAEGYSVSREKKESFPLTVTSAQKNPTAFYLCASSIDRGLSSYNEQFFGPGTRLTVL.

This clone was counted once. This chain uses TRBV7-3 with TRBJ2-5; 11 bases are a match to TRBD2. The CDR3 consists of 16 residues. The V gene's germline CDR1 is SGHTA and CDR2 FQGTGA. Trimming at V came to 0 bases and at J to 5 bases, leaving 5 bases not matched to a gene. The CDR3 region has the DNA TGTGCCAGCAGCTTAACTAGCGGGGGGGCGGCGGAGACCCAGTACTTC. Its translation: CASSLTSGGAAETQYF.

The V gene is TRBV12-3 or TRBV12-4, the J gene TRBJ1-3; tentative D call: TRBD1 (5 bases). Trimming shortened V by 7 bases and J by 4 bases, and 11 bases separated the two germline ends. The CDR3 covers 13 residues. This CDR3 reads CASKDSAGNTIYF. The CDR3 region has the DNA TGTGCCAGCAAAGACAGTGCCGGAAACACCATATATTTT.